Reported below is one T cell receptor beta chain. These data are taken from a study of blood T cell repertoires in COVID-19. Study overall: Samples of COVID-19 (acute and convalescent) were obtained from the United States, Italy and Spain.

Study processing details: Quantification of nucleated cells was approximated via reference gene primer amplification. Here immunoSEQ multiplex PCR was the method, and the copy in TCRdb shows in-frame clones only, minus some. The V and J calls and clone size come from that table; D and trimming were worked out from the DNA. The data contain about 11,000 clones, around 90% of them seen just once; the ten biggest clones take up 10%. In germline, CDR1 is SNHLY, CDR2 FYNNEI. V was pared by 10 bases and J by 0 bases, with 8 bases of the junction left unmatched. The CDR3 runs 15 residues. This receptor was identified in a human donor in a cohort sampled during active COVID-19. The sequenced sample was peripheral blood. The chain uses TRBV2 and TRBJ2-2; 7 bases are a match to TRBD1. The CDR3 reads CATHRQGSNTGELFF. The CDR3 DNA is TGTGCCACGCATAGACAGGGATCGAACACCGGGGAGCTGTTTTTT.